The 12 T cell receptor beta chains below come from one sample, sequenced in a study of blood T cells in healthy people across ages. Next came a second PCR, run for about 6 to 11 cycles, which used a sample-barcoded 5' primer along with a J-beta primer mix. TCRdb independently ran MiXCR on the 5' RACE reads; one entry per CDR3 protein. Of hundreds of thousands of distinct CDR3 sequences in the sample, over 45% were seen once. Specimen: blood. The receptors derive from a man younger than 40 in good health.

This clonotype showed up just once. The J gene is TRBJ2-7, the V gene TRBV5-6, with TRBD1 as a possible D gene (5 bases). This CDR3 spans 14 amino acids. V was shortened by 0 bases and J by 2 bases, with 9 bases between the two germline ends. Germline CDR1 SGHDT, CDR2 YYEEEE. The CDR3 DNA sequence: TGTGCCAGCAGCTTGGCTGCGACAGCCTACGAGCAGTACTTC. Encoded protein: CASSLAATAYEQYF. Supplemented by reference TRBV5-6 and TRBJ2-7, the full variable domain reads DAGVTQSPTHLIKTRGQQVTLRCSPKSGHDTVSWYQQALGQGPQFIFQYYEEEERQRGNFPDRFSGHQFPNYSSELNVNALLLGDSALYLCASSLAATAYEQYFGPGTRLTVT.

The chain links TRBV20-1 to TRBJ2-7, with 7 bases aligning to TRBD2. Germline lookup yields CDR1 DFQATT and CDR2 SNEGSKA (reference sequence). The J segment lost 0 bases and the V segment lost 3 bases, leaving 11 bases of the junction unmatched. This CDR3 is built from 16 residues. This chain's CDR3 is CSARQASGLSSYEQYF. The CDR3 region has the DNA TGCAGTGCTAGGCAAGCTAGCGGTCTTAGCTCCTACGAGCAGTACTTC.

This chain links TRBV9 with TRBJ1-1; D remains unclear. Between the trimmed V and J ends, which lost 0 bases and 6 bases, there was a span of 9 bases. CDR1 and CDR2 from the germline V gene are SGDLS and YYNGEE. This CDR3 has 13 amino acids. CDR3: CASSVVLSPEAFF. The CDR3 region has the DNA TGTGCCAGCAGCGTAGTTCTTAGCCCTGAAGCTTTCTTT.

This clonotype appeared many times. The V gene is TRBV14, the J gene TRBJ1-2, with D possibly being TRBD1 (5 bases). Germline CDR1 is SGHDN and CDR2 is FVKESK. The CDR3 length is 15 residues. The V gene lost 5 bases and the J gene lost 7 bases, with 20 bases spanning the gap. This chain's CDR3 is CASSKTGRGESGYTF. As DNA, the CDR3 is TGTGCCAGCAGCAAAACCGGTCGGGGGGAGAGTGGCTACACCTTC.

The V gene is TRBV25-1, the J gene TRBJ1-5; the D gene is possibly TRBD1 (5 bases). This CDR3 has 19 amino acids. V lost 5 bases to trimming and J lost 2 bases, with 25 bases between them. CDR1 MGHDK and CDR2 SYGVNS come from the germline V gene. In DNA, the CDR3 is TGTGCCAGCAGTTCCACCACCGGGGCAGGTCCGGCGGGCAATCAGCCCCAGCATTTT. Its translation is CASSSTTGAGPAGNQPQHF. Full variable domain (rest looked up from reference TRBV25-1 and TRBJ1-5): EADIYQTPRYLVIGTGKKITLECSQTMGHDKMYWYQQDPGMELHLIHYSYGVNSTEKGDLSSESTVSRIRTEHFPLTLESARPSHTSQYLCASSSTTGAGPAGNQPQHFGDGTRLSIL.

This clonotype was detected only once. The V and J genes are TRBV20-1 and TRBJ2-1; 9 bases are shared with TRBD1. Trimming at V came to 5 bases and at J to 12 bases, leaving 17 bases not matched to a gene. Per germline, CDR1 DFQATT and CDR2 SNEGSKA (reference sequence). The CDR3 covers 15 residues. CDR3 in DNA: TGCAGTGCTGAACCGGGACAGGGCCAAACGAGTGCGCAGTTCTTC. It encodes CSAEPGQGQTSAQFF.

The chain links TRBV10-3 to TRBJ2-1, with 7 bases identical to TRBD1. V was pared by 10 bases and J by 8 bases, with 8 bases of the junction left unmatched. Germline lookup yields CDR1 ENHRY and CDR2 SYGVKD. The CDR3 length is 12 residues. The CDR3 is CATQTGRDEQFF. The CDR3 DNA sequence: TGTGCCACCCAGACAGGGCGCGATGAGCAGTTCTTC.

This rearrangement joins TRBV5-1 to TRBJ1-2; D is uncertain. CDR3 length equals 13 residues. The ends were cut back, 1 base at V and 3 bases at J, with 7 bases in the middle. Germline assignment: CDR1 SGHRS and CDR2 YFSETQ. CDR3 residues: CASSLQTDYGYTF. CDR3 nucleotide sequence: TGCGCCAGCAGCTTGCAGACGGACTATGGCTACACCTTC.

The CDR3 nucleotides are TGTGCCAGCAGCTGGGTGGGTAGACGGGGATCCTACGAGCAGTACTTC. Residues: CASSWVGRRGSYEQYF. The rearrangement links TRBV7-9 to TRBJ2-7; D perhaps matches TRBD2 (5 bases). Germline values: CDR1 SEHNR, CDR2 FQNEAQ (reference sequence). V lost 4 bases and J lost 1, with 17 bases in between. The CDR3 has 16 amino acids.

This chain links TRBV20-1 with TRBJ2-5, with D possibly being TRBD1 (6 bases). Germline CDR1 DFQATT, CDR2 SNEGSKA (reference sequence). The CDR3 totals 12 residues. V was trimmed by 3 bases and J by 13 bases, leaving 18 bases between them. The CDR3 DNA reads TGCAGTGCTAGGCACCGGGACAAAAGTCTGTACTTC. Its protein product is CSARHRDKSLYF.

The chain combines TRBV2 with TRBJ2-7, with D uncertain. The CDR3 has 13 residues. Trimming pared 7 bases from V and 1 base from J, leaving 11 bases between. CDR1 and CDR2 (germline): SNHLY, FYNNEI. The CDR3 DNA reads TGTGCCAGCACGCCGAGAGGATCCTACGAGCAGTACTTC. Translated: CASTPRGSYEQYF.

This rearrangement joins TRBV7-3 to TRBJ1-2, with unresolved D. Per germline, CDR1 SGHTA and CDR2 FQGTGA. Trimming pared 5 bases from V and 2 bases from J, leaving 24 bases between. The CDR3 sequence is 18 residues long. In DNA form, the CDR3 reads TGTGCCAGCAGCCAGGTCAAGTTTTGGGTTCCCCTCAACTATGGCTACACCTTC. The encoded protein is CASSQVKFWVPLNYGYTF.